Listed here are 32 T cell receptor beta chains from one sample, sequenced in a study of T cell responses to AZD1222 COVID-19 vaccine. Some clones are missing from TCRdb's copy, which holds only in-frame ones; the method was immunoSEQ multiplex PCR. This table has some 80,000 clones, just under 90% appearing once. The sequences come from peripheral blood, collected on day 0 of AZD1222 vaccination. The receptors were sampled from an adult in good health.

The chain combines TRBV28 with TRBJ2-7; tentatively, D is TRBD2 (6 bases). V was shortened by 5 bases and J by 1 base, with 12 bases between the two germline ends. Germline CDR1 and CDR2: MDHEN and SYDVKM. CDR3 size: 14 residues. The CDR3 is CASSPLGGSYEQYF. The CDR3 nucleotides read TGTGCCAGCAGTCCCTTAGGAGGGTCCTACGAGCAGTACTTC.

This sequence joins TRBV7-3 and TRBJ1-3; unclear D gene. Germline loops: CDR1 SGHTA, CDR2 FQGTGA. The CDR3 loop spans 13 amino acids. V lost 2 bases and J 2 bases, leaving 4 bases between the germline ends. CDR3 DNA: TGTGCCAGCAGCTTAGGACCTGGAAACACCATATATTTT. The encoded protein is CASSLGPGNTIYF.

The chain joins TRBV5-1 to TRBJ2-3; TRBD1 might be the D (5 bases). V was trimmed by 0 bases and J by 0 bases, leaving 8 bases between them. CDR1 is SGHRS, CDR2 YFSETQ, per germline. This CDR3 region has 15 residues. CDR3 residues: CASSLGAGSTDTQYF. The CDR3 nucleotides are TGCGCCAGCAGCTTGGGGGCAGGGAGCACAGATACGCAGTATTTT.

The rearrangement uses TRBV13 and TRBJ1-2; no clear D gene. Trimming shortened V by 2 bases and J by 0 bases, and 7 bases separated the two germline ends. There are 14 residues in the CDR3. The germline CDR1 and CDR2 sequences are PRHDT and FYEKMQ (reference sequence). The CDR3 sequence: CASSLRRANYGYTF. The CDR3 DNA sequence: TGTGCCAGCAGCTTACGTAGAGCTAACTATGGCTACACCTTC.

This clone came up once. This chain uses TRBV5-1 with TRBJ2-1; 8 positions match TRBD2. This CDR3 contains 17 residues. Germline CDR1 is SGHRS and CDR2 is YFSETQ. Trimming at V came to 2 bases and at J to 1 base, leaving 8 bases not matched to a gene. CDR3 region: CASSFSGGQGSYNEQFF. CDR3 DNA: TGCGCCAGCAGCTTCAGCGGGGGTCAGGGATCCTACAATGAGCAGTTCTTC.

The chain recombines TRBV6-5 with TRBJ1-2, with 7 bases lining up with TRBD1. V lost 0 bases to trimming and J lost 4 bases; unmatched junction nucleotides: 5. Germline V gives CDR1 MNHEY, CDR2 SVGAGI. The CDR3 is made up of 15 amino acids. The CDR3 DNA sequence: TGTGCCAGCAGTTACTCGTACCGGGACAGCTATGGCTACACCTTC. This translates into CASSYSYRDSYGYTF.

The chain is built from TRBV5-4 and TRBJ1-6; TRBD1 agrees at 10 bases. CDR1 is SGHNT, CDR2 YYREEE, per germline (reference sequence). V gave up 4 bases and J gave up 0 bases; unmatched junction bases: 10. CDR3 length: 19 amino acids. CDR3 nucleotide sequence: TGTGCCAGCAGCATTGCGGCGGGACAGGGGAGCTCCTATAATTCACCCCTCCACTTT. This sequence encodes CASSIAAGQGSSYNSPLHF.

The V and J genes are TRBV7-8 and TRBJ1-1, with 8 positions matching TRBD1. In germline, CDR1 is SGHVS, CDR2 FQNEAQ. With V trimmed by 9 bases and J by 0 bases, 3 bases remained unmatched. The CDR3 length is 13 residues. The CDR3 nucleotides are TGTGCCAGTCAGGGGGCAATGAACACTGAAGCTTTCTTT. Protein: CASQGAMNTEAFF.

The V and J genes are TRBV7-9 and TRBJ1-4; 9 nucleotides match TRBD1. The germline CDR1 and CDR2 sequences are SEHNR and FQNEAQ (reference sequence). V shed 7 bases, J shed 5 bases, and the junction held 11 bases outside the gene matches. This CDR3 region has 16 residues. DNA for the CDR3: TGTGCCAGCATTGGGGATATGGGACAGGGCAATGAAAAACTGTTTTTT. Residues: CASIGDMGQGNEKLFF. The full variable domain, its missing parts supplied by reference TRBV7-9 and TRBJ1-4, is DTGVSQNPRHKITKRGQNVTFRCDPISEHNRLYWYRQTLGQGPEFLTYFQNEAQLEKSRLLSDRFSAERPKGSFSTLEIQRTEQGDSAMYLCASIGDMGQGNEKLFFGSGTQLSVL.

CDR3 DNA: TGTGCCAGCAGCCCTTATCCCCTCAGACAGTCGTACGAGCAGTACTTC. This translates into CASSPYPLRQSYEQYF. The rearrangement joins TRBV11-2 to TRBJ2-7; D is perhaps TRBD1 (5 bases). V shed 5 bases and J shed 4 bases, with 21 bases lying between them. Germline V gene lookup returns CDR1 SGHAT and CDR2 FQNNGV. The length of the CDR3 is 16 residues.

The V gene is TRBV7-7, the J gene TRBJ2-3; a weak D match, TRBD1 (5 bases). V shed 3 bases and J shed 0 bases, with 10 bases lying between them. Germline lookup yields CDR1 SSHAT and CDR2 FNYEAQ (reference sequence). The CDR3 contains 15 residues. CDR3 loop: CASSFGASSTDTQYF. CDR3 DNA: TGTGCCAGCAGCTTTGGGGCGAGCAGCACAGATACGCAGTATTTT.

The gene calls are TRBV30 and TRBJ1-1, with D possibly being TRBD1 (5 bases). V was trimmed by 3 bases and J by 2 bases, leaving 16 bases between them. Germline CDR1 and CDR2: GTSNPN and SVGIG (reference sequence). The CDR3 loop spans 15 amino acids. The CDR3 region is CAWSPHVGTNTEAFF. The CDR3 DNA is TGTGCCTGGAGCCCGCACGTGGGGACCAACACTGAAGCTTTCTTT.

The chain couples TRBV2 to TRBJ2-2; D is unresolved. Trimming removed 10 bases at V and 1 base at J, with 7 bases between. The CDR3 consists of 12 residues. Germline CDR1 SNHLY, CDR2 FYNNEI. The CDR3 DNA reads TGTGCCAACAGAGGGAACACCGGGGAGCTGTTTTTT. As protein: CANRGNTGELFF.

The gene calls are TRBV7-2 and TRBJ2-3; D unresolved. Deletions cut 5 bases from V and 15 bases from J, with 21 bases between. CDR3 size: 13 residues. The germline gives CDR1 SGHTA, CDR2 FQGNSA. CDR3 region: CASSLEGFNKEYF. In nucleotides, the CDR3 is TGTGCCAGCAGCCTAGAAGGGTTTAATAAGGAATATTTT.

V usage is TRBV7-9 and J usage is TRBJ1-1; no reliable D call. Germline CDR1 and CDR2: SEHNR and FQNEAQ (reference sequence). Trimming left V 2 bases short and J 2 bases short, with 3 bases between. The CDR3 loop spans 12 amino acids. Here the CDR3 DNA reads TGTGCCAGCAGCTTAACAAACACTGAAGCTTTCTTT. This translates into CASSLTNTEAFF.

This clone came up a few times. The chain employs TRBV11-2 and TRBJ2-3; unclear D gene. The V and J ends lost 4 bases and 2 bases respectively, with 7 bases between them. CDR1 and CDR2 (germline): SGHAT, FQNNGV. The CDR3 has 13 residues. The CDR3 DNA sequence: TGTGCCAGCAGCTCTGCCCCCACAGATACGCAGTATTTT. Amino acid sequence: CASSSAPTDTQYF.

There are a few counts of this clone. V and J are TRBV5-1 and TRBJ2-3, with D perhaps TRBD1 (5 bases). V was shortened by 2 bases and J by 0 bases, with 10 bases between the two germline ends. The CDR3 extends over 15 amino acids. Germline V lookup: CDR1 SGHRS, CDR2 YFSETQ. CDR3: CASSLGATSTDTQYF. CDR3 coding DNA: TGCGCCAGCAGCTTAGGGGCAACTAGCACAGATACGCAGTATTTT.

V and J are TRBV5-1 and TRBJ2-1; TRBD1 aligns across 7 bases. The CDR3 extends over 17 amino acids. Looked up from germline, CDR1 is SGHRS and CDR2 is YFSETQ. With V trimmed by 0 bases and J by 6 bases, 12 bases remained unmatched. Here the CDR3 DNA reads TGCGCCAGCAGCTTGGGCCTCCGGGACAGTTGGGGCAATGAGCAGTTCTTC. It yields the protein CASSLGLRDSWGNEQFF.

The rearrangement links TRBV2 to TRBJ1-6; D unresolved. Trimming left V 1 base short and J 0 bases short, with 16 bases between. Germline lookup yields CDR1 SNHLY and CDR2 FYNNEI. This CDR3 comprises 19 residues. CDR3 DNA sequence: TGTGCCAGCAGTGAAGTGATGGGCCGGGCCCCCTCCTATAATTCACCCCTCCACTTT. Translating gives CASSEVMGRAPSYNSPLHF.

The V and J genes are TRBV27 and TRBJ2-5; 9 nucleotides agree with TRBD1. The V gene end was trimmed by 4 bases and the J gene end by 9 bases; junction bases not matched to a gene: 3. The CDR3 length is 12 residues. CDR1 MNHEY and CDR2 SMNVEV come from the germline V gene (reference sequence). CDR3 region: CASSSGTGPQYF. CDR3 nucleotide sequence: TGTGCCAGCAGTTCTGGGACAGGGCCCCAGTACTTC.

The V call is TRBV27, the J call TRBJ1-1; D gene uncertain. CDR1 and CDR2 from the germline V gene are MNHEY and SMNVEV (reference sequence). The CDR3 totals 13 residues. V dropped 2 bases and J dropped 3 bases, with 7 bases sitting between them. The CDR3: CASSLSLHTEAFF. The DNA for the CDR3 is TGTGCCAGCAGTTTAAGTCTGCACACTGAAGCTTTCTTT.

The gene calls are TRBV27 and TRBJ1-5; D is uncertain. V was shortened by 2 bases and J by 5 bases, with 16 bases between the two germline ends. This CDR3 has 16 amino acids. CDR1 is MNHEY and CDR2 is SMNVEV in the germline V gene (reference sequence). The CDR3 nucleotides read TGTGCCAGCAGTTTAGTCGGCCGAGGGTCACATCAGCCCCAGCATTTT. It specifies CASSLVGRGSHQPQHF.

This clone has a single count. This sequence joins TRBV6-5 and TRBJ1-1, with D possibly TRBD1 on 5 matching bases. The germline gives CDR1 MNHEY, CDR2 SVGAGI. The CDR3 spans 14 residues. Trimming left V 8 bases short and J 0 bases short, with 13 bases between. The CDR3 nucleotides are TGTGCCAGCTCACGGGACCCCTTGAACACTGAAGCTTTCTTT. Its protein is CASSRDPLNTEAFF.

V is TRBV19 and J is TRBJ1-1; no clear D gene. The germline V gene has CDR1 LNHDA and CDR2 SQIVND (reference sequence). V lost 3 bases, J lost 5 bases, and 4 bases lay in between. This CDR3 is built from 11 residues. The CDR3 is CASSMWTEAFF. The DNA for the CDR3 is TGTGCCAGTAGTATGTGGACTGAAGCTTTCTTT.

The genes are TRBV6-5 and TRBJ2-2; 14 nucleotides agree with TRBD2. Trimming cost V 6 bases and J 6 bases; bases outside gene matches: 3. Germline V CDR1 and CDR2: MNHEY, SVGAGI. This CDR3 has 15 amino acids. CDR3 residues: CASSATSGGAGELFF. The CDR3 coding sequence is TGTGCCAGCAGCGCGACTAGCGGGGGGGCCGGGGAGCTGTTTTTT.

This clone is medium-sized (0.01 to 0.1%) in the sample. The chain uses TRBV6-2 or TRBV6-3 and TRBJ2-4, with D perhaps TRBD1 or TRBD2 (5 bases each). The germline CDR1 and CDR2 sequences are MNHEY and SVGEGT. The CDR3 runs 14 residues. With 2 bases removed from V and 9 bases from J, the gap between germline ends came to 14 bases. CDR3 amino acids: CASSYRDLWGIQYF. CDR3 nucleotides: TGTGCCAGCAGTTACCGGGACCTTTGGGGCATTCAGTACTTC.

The chain combines TRBV7-9 with TRBJ1-1; possibly TRBD1 for D (6 bases). The CDR3 length is 13 residues. Germline V lookup: CDR1 SEHNR, CDR2 FQNEAQ (reference sequence). The V end was cut by 5 bases, the J end by 10 bases, with 17 bases between. This CDR3 reads CASSATGTFRAFF. The CDR3 DNA reads TGTGCCAGCAGCGCGACCGGGACATTTCGAGCTTTCTTT.

The chain carries TRBV5-8 and TRBJ1-3, with 7 positions matching TRBD1. The CDR3 consists of 15 residues. Germline trimming cut 4 bases from V and 4 bases from J; bases unmatched to any gene: 8. The germline V gene has CDR1 SGHTS and CDR2 YDEGEE. This chain's CDR3 is CASSHPGQLGNTIYF. DNA of the CDR3: TGTGCCAGCAGCCACCCGGGACAGTTAGGAAACACCATATATTTT.

V and J are TRBV27 and TRBJ2-7, with D possibly matching TRBD2 (6 bases). Trimming removed 7 bases from V and 0 bases from J, with 10 bases in between. The CDR3 consists of 13 residues. Germline V gene sequence: CDR1 MNHEY, CDR2 SMNVEV (reference sequence). CDR3 coding DNA: TGTGCCAGCACCGGAGGGAGCTCCTACGAGCAGTACTTC. Residues: CASTGGSSYEQYF.

This chain uses TRBV5-5 with TRBJ1-3; 8 bases agree with TRBD1. There are 15 residues in the CDR3. Trimming took 5 bases from V and 7 from J; bases not matched to a gene: 11. Germline V lookup: CDR1 SGHKS, CDR2 YYEKEE (reference sequence). The CDR3 reads CASSVTGGLGNTIYF. DNA for the CDR3: TGTGCCAGCAGTGTCACAGGGGGGTTGGGGAACACCATATATTTT.

This chain joins TRBV7-2 and TRBJ1-2, with 8 bases fitting TRBD1. J lost 6 bases, V lost 5 bases, and 8 bases had no gene match. From germline, CDR1 is SGHTA and CDR2 FQGNSA. The CDR3 covers 14 residues. The CDR3 DNA reads TGTGCCAGCAGCCCCCACGGACAGGGAGATGGCTACACCTTC. Residues: CASSPHGQGDGYTF.

This chain links TRBV29-1 with TRBJ1-2, with TRBD1 matching 9 bases. Germline CDR1 and CDR2: SQVTM and ANQGSEA. The CDR3 runs 12 residues. Trimming removed 6 bases from V and 4 bases from J; junction bases left unmatched: 3. CDR3 sequence: CSVDRGGYGYTF. The CDR3 DNA sequence: TGCAGCGTCGACAGGGGGGGCTATGGCTACACCTTC.